This T cell receptor (beta chain) was observed in a study of cytomegalovirus exposure and HLA in healthy donors. Points from the study as a whole: One variant, a missense change in DCLRE1C, was linked in a later analysis to TCR beta V- and J-gene trimming.

Worth noting for this clone: What it binds is not known.

The germline V gene encodes CDR1 MNHNY and CDR2 SVGAGI (reference sequence). The ends were cut back, 5 bases at V and 6 bases at J, with 13 bases in the middle. The length of the CDR3 is 13 residues. A multiplex PCR was run with 60 Vbeta primers and 13 Jbeta primers. Clones were sequenced by immunoSEQ multiplex PCR, and TCRdb holds only the in-frame ones, with some missing. The repertoire holds 150,000 to 160,000 clones, with around 70% as singletons. V and J are TRBV6-6 and TRBJ1-1; weak D call: TRBD1 (5 bases). The TCR was taken from a man aged 25-40 years in good health and CMV-seronegative. The material sequenced was PBMCs. The CDR3 sequence is CASSGGGYAEAFF. CDR3 bases: TGTGCCAGCAGTGGGGGGGGGTACGCTGAAGCTTTCTTT.